This T cell receptor beta chain was identified in a study of blood T cell repertoires in COVID-19. Across the study: Collection of acute and convalescent COVID-19 samples took place in the United States, Italy and Spain. The cDNA or gDNA used as material had been derived from T cells, B-cell-depleted T cells, or PBMCs.

Original data processing: Estimation of nucleated cell counts was performed using reference gene primer amplification. Sequenced by immunoSEQ multiplex PCR; TCRdb stores in-frame clones only, minus some. D and trimming were read from the DNA, whereas the V and J calls and clone size are those reported in that table. The repertoire holds more than 100,000 clones, about 89% seen once, with 30% in the top ten. The CDR3 length is 15 residues. Germline V CDR1 and CDR2: SEHNR, FQNEAQ (reference sequence). V shed 1 base and J 4 bases; nucleotides not matched to a gene: 5. The sequence was collected from a woman between 70 and 85 years old with acute or convalescent COVID-19. J is TRBJ2-3 and V is TRBV7-9; TRBD2 matches at 7 bases. The sample comprised peripheral blood. CDR3 coding DNA: TGTGCCAGCAGCTTAGGGACTAGAGGTTCAGATACGCAGTATTTT. This translates into CASSLGTRGSDTQYF.